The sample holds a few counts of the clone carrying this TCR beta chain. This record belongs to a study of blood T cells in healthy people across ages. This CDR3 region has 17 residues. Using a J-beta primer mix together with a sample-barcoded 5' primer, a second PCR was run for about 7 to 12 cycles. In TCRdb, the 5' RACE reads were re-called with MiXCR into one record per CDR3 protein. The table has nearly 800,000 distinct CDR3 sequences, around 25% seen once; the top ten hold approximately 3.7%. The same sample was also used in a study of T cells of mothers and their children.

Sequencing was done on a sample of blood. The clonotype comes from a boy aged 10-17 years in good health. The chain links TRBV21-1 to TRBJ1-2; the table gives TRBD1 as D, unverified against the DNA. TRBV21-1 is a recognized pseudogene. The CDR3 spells CASSKVPDRGGNYGYTF. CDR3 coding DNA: TGTGCCAGCAGCAAAGTCCCCGACAGGGGAGGGAACTATGGCTACACCTTC.